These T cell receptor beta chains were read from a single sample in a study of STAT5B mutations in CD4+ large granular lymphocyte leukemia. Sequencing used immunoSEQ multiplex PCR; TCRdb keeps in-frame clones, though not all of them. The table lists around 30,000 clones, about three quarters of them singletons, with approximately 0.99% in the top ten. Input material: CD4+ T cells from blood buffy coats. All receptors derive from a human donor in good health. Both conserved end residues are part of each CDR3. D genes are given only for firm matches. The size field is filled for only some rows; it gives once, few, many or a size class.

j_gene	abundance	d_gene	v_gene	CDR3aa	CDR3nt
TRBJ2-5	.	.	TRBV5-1	CASSLGVQETQYF	TGCGCCAGCAGCTTGGGAGTCCAAGAGACCCAGTACTTC
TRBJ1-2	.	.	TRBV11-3	CASTKGGGLVDGYTF	TGTGCCAGCACCAAAGGGGGGGGTTTAGTCGATGGCTACACCTTC
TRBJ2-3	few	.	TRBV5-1	CASSLAGGGTRVTDTQYF	TGCGCCAGCAGCTTGGCCGGTGGCGGGACCAGGGTTACAGATACGCAGTATTTT
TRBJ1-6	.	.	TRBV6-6	CASSYKGYNSPLHF	TGTGCCAGCAGTTATAAGGGCTATAATTCACCCCTCCACTTT
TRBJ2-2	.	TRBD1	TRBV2	CASSEAGGGGELFF	TGTGCCAGCAGCGAGGCAGGGGGCGGCGGGGAGCTGTTTTTT
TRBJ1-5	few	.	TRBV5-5	CASSSGTGNQPQHF	TGTGCCAGCAGCTCCGGGACGGGCAATCAGCCCCAGCATTTT
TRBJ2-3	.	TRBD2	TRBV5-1	CASSLLGGAGTDTQYF	TGCGCCAGCAGCTTGTTGGGAGGGGCTGGCACAGATACGCAGTATTTT
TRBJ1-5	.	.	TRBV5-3	CARSFRVCQPQHF	TGTGCCAGAAGCTTTAGGGTGTGTCAGCCCCAGCATTTT
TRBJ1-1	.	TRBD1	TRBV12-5	CASGSPLVLQGVRGNTEAFF	TGTGCTAGTGGTTCCCCATTGGTTTTACAGGGGGTCCGTGGGAACACTGAAGCTTTCTTT
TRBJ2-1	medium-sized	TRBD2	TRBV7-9	CASSLSGIFYNEQFF	TGTGCCAGCAGCCTAAGCGGGATCTTCTACAATGAGCAGTTCTTC
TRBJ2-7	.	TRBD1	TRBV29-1	CSVTKGQGAVDEQYF	TGCAGCGTTACAAAAGGACAGGGGGCGGTGGACGAGCAGTACTTC
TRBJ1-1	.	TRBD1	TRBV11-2	CASSTRRTGDTEAFF	TGTGCCAGCAGCACCCGCCGGACAGGGGACACTGAAGCTTTCTTT
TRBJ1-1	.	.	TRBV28	CASSFGVKAEAFF	TGTGCCAGCAGTTTTGGGGTGAAGGCTGAAGCTTTCTTT
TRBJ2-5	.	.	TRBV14	CASSGARDTYF	TGTGCCAGCAGCGGCGCTCGGGACACGTACTTC
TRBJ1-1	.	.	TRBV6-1	CASSEVVALGTEAFF	TGTGCCAGCAGTGAAGTAGTGGCGTTGGGCACTGAAGCTTTCTTT
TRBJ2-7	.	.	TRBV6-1	CASSEGAITYEQYF	TGTGCCAGCAGTGAGGGTGCCATCACCTACGAGCAGTACTTC
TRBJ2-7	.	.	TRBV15	CATSREEPNIGRGATSYEQYF	TGTGCCACCAGCAGAGAGGAACCGAATATCGGCAGGGGTGCTACCTCCTACGAGCAGTACTTC
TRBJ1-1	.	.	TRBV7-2	CASSLVKGGNTEAFF	TGTGCCAGCAGCTTAGTAAAAGGGGGGAACACTGAAGCTTTCTTT
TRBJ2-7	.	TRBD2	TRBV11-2	CASRRGSGPTYEQYF	TGTGCCAGCCGCCGGGGTAGCGGGCCTACCTACGAGCAGTACTTC
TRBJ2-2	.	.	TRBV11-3	CASSGGGELFF	TGTGCCAGCAGCGGCGGGGGGGAGCTGTTTTTT
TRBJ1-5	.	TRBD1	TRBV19	CASSNQGQGSWQPQHF	TGTGCCAGTAGTAACCAGGGACAGGGAAGTTGGCAGCCCCAGCATTTT
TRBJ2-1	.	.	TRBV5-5	CASRGRDNEQFF	TGTGCCAGCAGGGGTAGGGACAATGAGCAGTTCTTC
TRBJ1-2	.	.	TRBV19	CASSTSVGSYTF	TGTGCCAGTAGTACCTCGGTTGGCAGCTACACCTTC
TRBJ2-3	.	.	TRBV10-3	CAISDLGIQGTDTQYF	TGTGCCATCAGTGATTTGGGAATTCAGGGCACAGATACGCAGTATTTT
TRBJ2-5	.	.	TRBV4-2	CASSLTNQETQYF	TGTGCCAGCAGCCTTACCAACCAAGAGACCCAGTACTTC
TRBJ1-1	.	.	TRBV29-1	CSAGGRRGREEAFF	TGCAGCGCGGGAGGGCGCCGGGGCAGGGAGGAAGCTTTCTTT
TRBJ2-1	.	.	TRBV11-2	CASSLRGPLDEQFF	TGTGCCAGCAGCTTACGGGGGCCTCTCGATGAGCAGTTCTTC
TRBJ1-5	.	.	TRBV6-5	CASSYRAQPQHF	TGTGCCAGCAGTTACAGAGCTCAGCCCCAGCATTTT
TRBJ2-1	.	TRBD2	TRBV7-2	CASSSSGGPYNEQFF	TGTGCCAGCAGCTCTAGCGGGGGGCCCTACAATGAGCAGTTCTTC
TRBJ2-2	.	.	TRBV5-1	CASSLERTNTGELFF	TGCGCCAGCAGCTTGGAGCGGACGAACACCGGGGAGCTGTTTTTT
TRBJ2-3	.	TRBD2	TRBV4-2	CASSQGLAGGDTDTQYF	TGTGCCAGCAGCCAAGGACTAGCGGGGGGGGACACAGATACGCAGTATTTT
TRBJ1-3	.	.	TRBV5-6	CASSWGAWGSGNTIYF	TGTGCCAGCAGCTGGGGAGCGTGGGGATCAGGAAACACCATATATTTT
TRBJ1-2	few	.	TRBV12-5	CASGLGYGYTF	TGTGCTAGTGGTCTGGGTTATGGCTACACCTTC
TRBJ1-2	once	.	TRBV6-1	CASSVEQLHGYTF	TGTGCCAGCAGTGTTGAACAGCTGCATGGCTACACCTTC
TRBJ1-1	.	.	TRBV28	CASTPLPTGLRTEAFF	TGTGCCAGCACCCCTCTCCCCACGGGTTTGCGAACTGAAGCTTTCTTT
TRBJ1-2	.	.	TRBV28	CASSKGDYGYTF	TGTGCCAGCAGTAAAGGGGACTATGGCTACACCTTC
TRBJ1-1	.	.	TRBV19	CASSIAPPVWTEAFF	TGTGCCAGTAGTATAGCGCCCCCAGTCTGGACTGAAGCTTTCTTT
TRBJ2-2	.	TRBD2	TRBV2	CAGVAGGFGELFF	TGTGCTGGAGTAGCGGGAGGGTTCGGGGAGCTGTTTTTT
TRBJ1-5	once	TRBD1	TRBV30	CACGQGGNQPQHF	TGTGCATGCGGACAGGGGGGCAATCAGCCCCAGCATTTT
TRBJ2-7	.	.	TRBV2	CASRGPRDSYEQYF	TGTGCCAGCAGGGGGCCCCGCGACTCCTACGAGCAGTACTTC
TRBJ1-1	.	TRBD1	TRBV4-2	CASSQKTGGNTEAFF	TGTGCCAGCAGCCAAAAGACAGGGGGGAACACTGAAGCTTTCTTT
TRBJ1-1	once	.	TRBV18	CASSPAPGVWGTEAFF	TGTGCCAGCTCACCAGCCCCCGGGGTTTGGGGCACTGAAGCTTTCTTT
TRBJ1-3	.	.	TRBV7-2	CASSLAGVYGNTIYF	TGTGCCAGCAGCTTAGCAGGGGTGTACGGAAACACCATATATTTT
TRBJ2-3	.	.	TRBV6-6	CASSPPTGTDTQYF	TGTGCCAGCAGTCCGCCCACGGGCACAGATACGCAGTATTTT
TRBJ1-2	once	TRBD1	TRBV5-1	CASSRYRDSLPLGYTF	TGCGCCAGCAGCAGGTACCGGGACAGTCTCCCCCTTGGCTACACCTTC
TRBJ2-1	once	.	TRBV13	CASSLGDASALDEQFF	TGTGCCAGCAGCTTAGGGGACGCTAGCGCTCTTGATGAGCAGTTCTTC
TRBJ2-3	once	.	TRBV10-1	CASSDRRYTDTQYF	TGCGCCAGCAGTGACAGGAGATACACAGATACGCAGTATTTT
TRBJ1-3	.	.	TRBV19	CASSIFSLSGNTIYF	TGTGCCAGTAGTATTTTTTCTCTCTCTGGAAACACCATATATTTT
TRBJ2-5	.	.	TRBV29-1	CSVRHNRLPETQYF	TGCAGCGTTCGCCATAACAGGCTCCCCGAGACCCAGTACTTC
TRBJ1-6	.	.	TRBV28	CASSLEGSPLHF	TGTGCCAGCAGTTTAGAGGGGTCACCCCTCCACTTT
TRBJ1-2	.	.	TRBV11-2	CASSLDPQVTGYGYTF	TGTGCCAGCAGCTTAGACCCTCAAGTGACAGGATATGGCTACACCTTC
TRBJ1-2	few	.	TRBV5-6	CASSFRGGYTF	TGTGCCAGCAGCTTCCGTGGCGGCTACACCTTC
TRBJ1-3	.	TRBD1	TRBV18	CASSPGTGAHSGNTIYF	TGTGCCAGCTCACCCGGGACAGGGGCCCACTCTGGAAACACCATATATTTT
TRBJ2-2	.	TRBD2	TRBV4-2	CASSRDGAGGTGELFF	TGTGCCAGCAGCAGGGACGGAGCGGGGGGCACCGGGGAGCTGTTTTTT
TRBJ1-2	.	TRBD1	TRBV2	CASSTYRGTNYGYTF	TGTGCCAGCAGTACCTACAGGGGCACTAACTATGGCTACACCTTC
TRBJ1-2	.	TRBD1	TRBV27	CASSPGSTGNYGYTF	TGTGCCAGCAGTCCAGGATCGACAGGGAACTATGGCTACACCTTC
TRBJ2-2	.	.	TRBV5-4	CASTEAGANTGELFF	TGTGCCAGCACCGAAGCGGGCGCGAACACCGGGGAGCTGTTTTTT